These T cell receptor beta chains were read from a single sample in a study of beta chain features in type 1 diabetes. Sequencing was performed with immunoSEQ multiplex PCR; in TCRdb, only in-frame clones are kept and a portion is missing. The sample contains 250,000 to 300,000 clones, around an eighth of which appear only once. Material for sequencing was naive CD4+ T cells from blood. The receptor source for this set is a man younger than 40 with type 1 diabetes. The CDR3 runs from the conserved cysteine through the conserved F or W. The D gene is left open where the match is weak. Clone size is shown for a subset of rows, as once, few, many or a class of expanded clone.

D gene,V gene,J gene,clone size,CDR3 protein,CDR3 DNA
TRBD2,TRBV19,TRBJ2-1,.,CASRVTSGSSYNEQFF,TGTGCCAGTAGAGTTACTAGCGGGTCTTCCTACAATGAGCAGTTCTTC
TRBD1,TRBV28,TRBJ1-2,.,CASSLGDSLYGYTF,TGTGCCAGCAGCCTAGGGGACAGTCTCTATGGCTACACCTTC
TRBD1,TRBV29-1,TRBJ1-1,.,CSARQGSYTEAFF,TGCAGCGCCCGACAGGGATCCTACACTGAAGCTTTCTTT
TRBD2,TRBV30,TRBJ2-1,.,CAWSVLWTRTGEQFF,TGTGCCTGGAGTGTACTCTGGACTAGAACGGGCGAGCAGTTCTTC
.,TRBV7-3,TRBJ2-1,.,CASSRQTSSYNEQFF,TGTGCCAGCAGCCGACAGACGAGCTCCTACAATGAGCAGTTCTTC
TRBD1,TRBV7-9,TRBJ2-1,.,CASSLAGQGMGEQFF,TGTGCCAGCAGCTTAGCTGGACAGGGTATGGGTGAGCAGTTCTTC
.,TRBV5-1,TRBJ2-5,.,CASSGIGGQETQYF,TGCGCCAGCAGCGGGATCGGAGGCCAAGAGACCCAGTACTTC
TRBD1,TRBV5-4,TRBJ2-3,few,CASSRTGTGTGKDTQYF,TGTGCCAGCAGTCGGACCGGGACAGGGACGGGCAAAGATACGCAGTATTTT
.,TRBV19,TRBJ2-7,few,CATQGEYEQYF,TGTGCCACTCAGGGCGAATACGAGCAGTACTTC
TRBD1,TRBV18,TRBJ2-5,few,CASSPGDRDETQYF,TGTGCCAGCTCACCAGGGGACAGGGACGAGACCCAGTACTTC
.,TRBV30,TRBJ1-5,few,CAWSLGQSNQPQHF,TGTGCCTGGAGTCTTGGACAGAGCAATCAGCCCCAGCATTTT
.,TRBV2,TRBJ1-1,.,CASSESGRASTEAFF,TGTGCCAGCAGTGAGTCAGGCAGGGCCAGCACTGAAGCTTTCTTT
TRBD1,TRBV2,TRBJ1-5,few,CASSGTVYSNQPQHF,TGTGCCAGCAGCGGGACAGTTTATAGCAATCAGCCCCAGCATTTT
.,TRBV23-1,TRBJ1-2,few,CASSQSGFHGYTF,TGCGCCAGCAGTCAATCGGGCTTCCATGGCTACACCTTC
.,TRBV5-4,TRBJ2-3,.,CASSLVSVPSTDTQYF,TGTGCCAGCAGCTTGGTGTCCGTCCCTAGCACAGATACGCAGTATTTT
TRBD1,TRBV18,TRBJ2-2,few,CASSPLTGRTGELFF,TGTGCCAGCTCACCCTTGACAGGGCGCACCGGGGAGCTGTTTTTT
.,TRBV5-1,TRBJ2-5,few,CASSRGTEEGTQYF,TGCGCCAGCTCTCGCGGGACTGAGGAGGGGACCCAGTACTTC
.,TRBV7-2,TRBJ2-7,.,CASSRYGYEQYF,TGTGCCAGCAGCCGGTACGGCTACGAGCAGTACTTC
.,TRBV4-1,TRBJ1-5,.,CASSQGQGSNQPQHF,TGCGCCAGCAGCCAAGGGCAGGGAAGCAATCAGCCCCAGCATTTT
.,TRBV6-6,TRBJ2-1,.,CASSYSPGLPNNEQFF,TGTGCCAGCAGTTATTCCCCGGGACTGCCGAACAATGAGCAGTTCTTC
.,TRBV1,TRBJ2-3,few,CTSSQEDRAGSTDTQYF,TGCACCAGCAGCCAAGAGGATCGCGCGGGTAGCACAGATACGCAGTATTTT
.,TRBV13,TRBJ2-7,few,CASSLGRGEFDEQYF,TGTGCCAGCAGCTTAGGTCGGGGAGAATTTGACGAGCAGTACTTC
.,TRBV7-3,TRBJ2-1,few,CASSPGVGQFF,TGTGCCAGCAGTCCGGGGGTAGGGCAGTTCTTC
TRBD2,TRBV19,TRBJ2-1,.,CASSLPPTSGRTNGEQFF,TGTGCCAGTAGTTTACCCCCGACTAGCGGGAGAACCAATGGTGAGCAGTTCTTC
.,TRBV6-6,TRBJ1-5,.,CASRPDRRDQPQHF,TGTGCCAGCAGACCCGACAGGAGAGATCAGCCCCAGCATTTT
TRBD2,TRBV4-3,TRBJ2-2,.,CASSQGSGKVLGELFF,TGCGCCAGCAGCCAGGGTAGCGGGAAGGTCCTCGGGGAGCTGTTTTTT
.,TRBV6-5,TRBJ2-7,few,CASSYSQSYEQYF,TGTGCCAGCAGTTACTCACAGTCCTACGAGCAGTACTTC
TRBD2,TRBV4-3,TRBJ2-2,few,CASSQDLVRSGSIYWELFF,TGCGCCAGCAGCCAAGACCTTGTACGTAGCGGGAGTATTTACTGGGAGCTGTTTTTT
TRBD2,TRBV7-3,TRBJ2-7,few,CASSLLAGGFEQYF,TGTGCCAGCAGCTTACTGGCGGGAGGATTTGAGCAGTACTTC
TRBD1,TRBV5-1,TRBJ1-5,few,CASSLQGIYNQPQHF,TGCGCCAGCAGCTTACAGGGGATCTACAATCAGCCCCAGCATTTT
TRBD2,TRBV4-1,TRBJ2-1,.,CASSQVRRESAYNEQFF,TGCGCCAGCAGCCAAGTCCGGCGGGAGTCCGCCTACAATGAGCAGTTCTTC
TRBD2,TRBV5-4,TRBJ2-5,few,CASSLDGRAGETQYF,TGTGCCAGCAGCTTGGACGGGAGGGCCGGGGAGACCCAGTACTTC
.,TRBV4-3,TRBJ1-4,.,CASSQAFRRGDNEKLFF,TGCGCCAGCAGCCAAGCCTTCAGGCGGGGCGATAATGAAAAACTGTTTTTT
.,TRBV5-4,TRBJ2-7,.,CASSLAVAASYEQYF,TGTGCCAGCAGCTTGGCCGTAGCGGCCTCCTACGAGCAGTACTTC
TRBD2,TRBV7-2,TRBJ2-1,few,CASSLLAGINNEQFF,TGTGCCAGCAGCTTGCTAGCGGGAATCAACAATGAGCAGTTCTTC
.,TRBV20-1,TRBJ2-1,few,CSAHLNNEQFF,TGCAGTGCTCACCTAAACAATGAGCAGTTCTTC
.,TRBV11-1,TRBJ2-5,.,CASSFFSATGETQYF,TGTGCCAGCAGCTTTTTTAGCGCGACGGGAGAGACCCAGTACTTC
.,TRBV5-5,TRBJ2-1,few,CASSLVASRNEQFF,TGTGCCAGCAGCTTGGTGGCTAGCAGGAATGAGCAGTTCTTC
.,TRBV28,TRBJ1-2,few,CASRTDRTLGYTF,TGTGCCAGCAGGACAGACAGGACTCTAGGCTACACCTTC
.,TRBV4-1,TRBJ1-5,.,CASSRGLYQPQHF,TGCGCCAGCAGCCGAGGTTTGTATCAGCCCCAGCATTTT
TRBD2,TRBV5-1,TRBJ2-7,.,CASSFREGSYEQYF,TGCGCCAGCAGCTTCAGGGAGGGCAGCTACGAGCAGTACTTC
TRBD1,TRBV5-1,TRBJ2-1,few,CASSPGQGAYNEQFF,TGCGCCAGCAGCCCGGGACAGGGGGCTTACAATGAGCAGTTCTTC
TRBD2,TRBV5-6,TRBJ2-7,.,CASSLGLADSYEQYF,TGTGCCAGCAGCCTGGGACTAGCGGACTCCTACGAGCAGTACTTC
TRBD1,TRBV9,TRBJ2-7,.,CASSVDTRDRGYEQYF,TGTGCCAGCAGCGTTGATACCCGGGACAGGGGCTACGAGCAGTACTTC
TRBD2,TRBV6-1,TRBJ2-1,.,CASVAGWREDEQFF,TGTGCCAGCGTAGCGGGTTGGCGGGAGGATGAGCAGTTCTTC
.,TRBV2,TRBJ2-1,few,CASSEARGLTGSYNEQFF,TGTGCCAGCAGTGAAGCGCGAGGCCTTACGGGATCCTACAATGAGCAGTTCTTC